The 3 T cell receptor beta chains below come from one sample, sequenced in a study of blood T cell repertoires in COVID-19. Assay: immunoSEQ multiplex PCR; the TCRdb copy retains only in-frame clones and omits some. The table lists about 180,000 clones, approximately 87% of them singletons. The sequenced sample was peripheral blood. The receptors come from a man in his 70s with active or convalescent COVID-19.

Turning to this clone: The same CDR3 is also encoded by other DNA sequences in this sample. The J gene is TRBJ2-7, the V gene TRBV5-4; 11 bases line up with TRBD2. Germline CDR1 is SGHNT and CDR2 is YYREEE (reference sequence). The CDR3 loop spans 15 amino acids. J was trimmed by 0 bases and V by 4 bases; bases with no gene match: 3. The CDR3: CASSRGTSGSYEQYF. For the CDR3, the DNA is TGTGCCAGCAGCCGCGGGACTAGCGGCTCCTACGAGCAGTACTTC.

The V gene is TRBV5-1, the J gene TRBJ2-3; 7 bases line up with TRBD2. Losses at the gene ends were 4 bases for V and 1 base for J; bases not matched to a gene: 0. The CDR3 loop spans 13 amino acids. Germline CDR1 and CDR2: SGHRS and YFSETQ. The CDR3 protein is CASSTSGTDTQYF. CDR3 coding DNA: TGCGCCAGCAGCACTAGCGGCACAGATACGCAGTATTTT.

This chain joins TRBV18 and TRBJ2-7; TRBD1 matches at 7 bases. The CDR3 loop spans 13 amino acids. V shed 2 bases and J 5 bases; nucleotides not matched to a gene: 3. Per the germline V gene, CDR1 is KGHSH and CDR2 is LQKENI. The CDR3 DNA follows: TGTGCCAGCTCACCAAACACAGGGGACGAGCAGTACTTC. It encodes CASSPNTGDEQYF.